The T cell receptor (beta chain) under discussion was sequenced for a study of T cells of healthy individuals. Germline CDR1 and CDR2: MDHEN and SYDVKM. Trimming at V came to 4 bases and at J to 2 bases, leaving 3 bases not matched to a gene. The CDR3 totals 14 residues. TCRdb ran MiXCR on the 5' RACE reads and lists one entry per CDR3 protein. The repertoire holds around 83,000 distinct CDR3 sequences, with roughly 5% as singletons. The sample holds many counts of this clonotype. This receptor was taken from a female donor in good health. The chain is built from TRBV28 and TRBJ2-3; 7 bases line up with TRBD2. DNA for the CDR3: TGTGCCAGCAGTTGGGACTATGACACAGATACGCAGTATTTT. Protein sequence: CASSWDYDTDTQYF.